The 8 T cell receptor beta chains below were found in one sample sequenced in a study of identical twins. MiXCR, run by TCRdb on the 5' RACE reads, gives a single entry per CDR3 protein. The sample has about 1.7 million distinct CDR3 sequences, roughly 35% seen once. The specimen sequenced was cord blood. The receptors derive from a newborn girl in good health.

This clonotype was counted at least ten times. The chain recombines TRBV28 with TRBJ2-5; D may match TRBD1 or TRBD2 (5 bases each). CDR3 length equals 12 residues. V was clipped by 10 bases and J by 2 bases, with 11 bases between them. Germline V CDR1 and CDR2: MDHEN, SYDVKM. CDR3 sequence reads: CAIGTVQETQYF. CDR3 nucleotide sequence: TGTGCCATAGGGACGGTTCAAGAGACCCAGTACTTC.

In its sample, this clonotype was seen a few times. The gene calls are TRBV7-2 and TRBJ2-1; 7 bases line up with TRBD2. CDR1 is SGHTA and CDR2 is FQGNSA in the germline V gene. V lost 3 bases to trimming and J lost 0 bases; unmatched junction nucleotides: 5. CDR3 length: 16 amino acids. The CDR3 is CASSFLAVSSYNEQFF. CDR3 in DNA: TGTGCCAGCAGCTTTCTAGCGGTCAGCTCCTACAATGAGCAGTTCTTC.

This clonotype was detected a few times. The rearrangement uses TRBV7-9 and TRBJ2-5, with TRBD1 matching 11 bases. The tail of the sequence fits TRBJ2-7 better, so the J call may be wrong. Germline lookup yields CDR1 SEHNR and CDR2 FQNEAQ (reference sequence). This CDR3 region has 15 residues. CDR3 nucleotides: TGTGCCAGCAGCGGACAGGGGGCGCTTGGTTACGAGCAGTACTTC. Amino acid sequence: CASSGQGALGYEQYF.

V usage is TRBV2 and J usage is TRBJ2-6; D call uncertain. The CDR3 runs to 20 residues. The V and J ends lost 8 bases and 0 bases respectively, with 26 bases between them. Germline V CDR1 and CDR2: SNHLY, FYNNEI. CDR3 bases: TGTGCCAGCTTACAGCCCCAGCAACCAGTTCAGAGCTCTGGGGCCAACGTCCTGACTTTC. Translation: CASLQPQQPVQSSGANVLTF.

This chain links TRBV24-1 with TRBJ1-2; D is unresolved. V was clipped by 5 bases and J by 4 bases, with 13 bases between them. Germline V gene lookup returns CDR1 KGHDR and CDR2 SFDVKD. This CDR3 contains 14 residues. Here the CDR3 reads CATSASDGFYGYTF. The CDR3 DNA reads TGTGCCACCAGTGCTTCGGACGGTTTCTATGGCTACACCTTC.

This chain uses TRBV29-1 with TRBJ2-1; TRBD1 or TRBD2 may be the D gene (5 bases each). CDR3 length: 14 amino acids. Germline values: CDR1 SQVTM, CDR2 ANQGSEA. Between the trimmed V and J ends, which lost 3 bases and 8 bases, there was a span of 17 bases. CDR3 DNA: TGCAGCGTTGAGGGACGAACCAATCGCTATGAGCAGTTCTTC. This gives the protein CSVEGRTNRYEQFF.

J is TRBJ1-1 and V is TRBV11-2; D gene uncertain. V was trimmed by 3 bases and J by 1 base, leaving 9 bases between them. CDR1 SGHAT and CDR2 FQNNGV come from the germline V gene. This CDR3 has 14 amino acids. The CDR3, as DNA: TGTGCCAGCAGCTTCGAGTGGGGGAACACTGAAGCTTTCTTT. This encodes CASSFEWGNTEAFF.

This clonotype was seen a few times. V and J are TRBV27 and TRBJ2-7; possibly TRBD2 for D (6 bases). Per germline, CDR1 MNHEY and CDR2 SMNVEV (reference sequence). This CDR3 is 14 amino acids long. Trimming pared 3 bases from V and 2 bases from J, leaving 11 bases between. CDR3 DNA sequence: TGTGCCAGCAGTTTGTGGGGGGTCCCCTACGAGCAGTACTTC. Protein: CASSLWGVPYEQYF.